These 8 T cell receptor beta chains were all obtained from the same sample, sequenced in a study of blood T cell repertoires in COVID-19. Repertoires were generated with immunoSEQ multiplex PCR, while TCRdb's copy carries only in-frame clones and drops some. Of approximately 81,000 clones in the sample, over 75% were seen once. The sequenced material came from peripheral blood. The receptors shown here come from a man between 65 and 85 years old with active or convalescent COVID-19.

The V gene is TRBV9, the J gene TRBJ1-1; 10 bases are a match to TRBD1. The trim removed 3 bases at V and 2 bases at J, leaving 4 bases unmatched. The CDR3 runs 15 residues. The germline gives CDR1 SGDLS, CDR2 YYNGEE. CDR3 sequence: CASSEGTGANTEAFF. The CDR3 coding sequence is TGTGCCAGCAGCGAGGGGACAGGGGCCAACACTGAAGCTTTCTTT. The variable domain in full, with the rest retrieved from reference TRBV9 and TRBJ1-1, is DSGVTQTPKHLITATGQRVTLRCSPRSGDLSVYWYQQSLDQGLQFLIQYYNGEERAKGNILERFSAQQFPDLHSELNLSSLELGDSALYFCASSEGTGANTEAFFGQGTRLTVV.

The sample holds a few counts of this clone. The chain is built from TRBV5-1 and TRBJ1-2, with 12 positions matching TRBD1. Germline CDR1 reads SGHRS; CDR2 reads YFSETQ. CDR3 length equals 15 residues. V shed 4 bases, J shed 7 bases, and the junction held 8 bases outside the gene matches. DNA of the CDR3: TGCGCCAGCAGCCCCTGGGACAGGGGGCGGGGTGGCTACACCTTC. Protein sequence: CASSPWDRGRGGYTF.

The V gene is TRBV5-6, the J gene TRBJ1-5; 8 nucleotides line up with TRBD1. CDR1 is SGHDT and CDR2 is YYEEEE in the germline V gene. Germline trimming cut 2 bases from V and 0 bases from J; bases unmatched to any gene: 1. The CDR3 sequence is 15 residues long. As DNA, the CDR3 is TGTGCCAGCAGCTTTGGACAGGGTAGCAATCAGCCCCAGCATTTT. Translating it yields CASSFGQGSNQPQHF.

CDR3 coding DNA: TGTGCCAGCAGCGTCGCGGGGGGCCAGAATGAGCAGTTCTTC. Translation gives CASSVAGGQNEQFF. The rearrangement uses TRBV9 and TRBJ2-1; 8 positions agree with TRBD2. After removal of 2 bases from V and 7 bases from J, the junction contained 5 bases not matched to a gene. Germline loops: CDR1 SGDLS, CDR2 YYNGEE. The CDR3 totals 14 residues.

The V call is TRBV7-8, the J call TRBJ2-3; 7 positions match TRBD2. The germline gives CDR1 SGHVS, CDR2 FQNEAQ. The CDR3 is 14 amino acids. J lost 4 bases, V lost 6 bases, and 7 bases had no gene match. The CDR3 bases are TGTGCCAGCAGGGGGGGGAGGGATGCAGATACGCAGTATTTT. Amino acids: CASRGGRDADTQYF. Based on the CDR3 plus reference TRBV7-8 and TRBJ2-3, the full variable domain is GAGVSQSPRYKVAKRGQDVALRCDPISGHVSLFWYQQALGQGPEFLTYFQNEAQLDKSGLPSDRFFAERPEGSVSTLKIQRTQQEDSAVYLCASRGGRDADTQYFGPGTRLTVL.

The chain recombines TRBV19 with TRBJ1-5; D is undetermined. Germline CDR1 LNHDA, CDR2 SQIVND (reference sequence). V dropped 3 bases and J dropped 3 bases, with 12 bases sitting between them. The CDR3 length is 15 residues. In DNA form, the CDR3 reads TGTGCCAGTAGTATGCGGCCGGCCGTCAATCAGCCCCAGCATTTT. Its translation: CASSMRPAVNQPQHF.

The V and J genes are TRBV5-1 and TRBJ1-2; tentative D call: TRBD1 (5 bases). CDR3 length: 13 amino acids. V lost 5 bases, J lost 8 bases, and 16 bases lay in between. The germline V gene has CDR1 SGHRS and CDR2 YFSETQ. This chain's CDR3 is CASSPVAGWGYTF. The CDR3 bases are TGCGCCAGCAGTCCGGTCGCAGGGTGGGGCTACACCTTC.

The CDR3 loop reads CAISPSPSGVRGEQFF. DNA for the CDR3: TGTGCCATCAGCCCGAGTCCGAGCGGGGTTAGAGGTGAGCAGTTCTTC. The rearrangement links TRBV10-3 to TRBJ2-1; 7 bases match TRBD2. In germline, CDR1 is ENHRY, CDR2 SYGVKD. Trimming cost V 6 bases and J 9 bases; bases outside gene matches: 17. The CDR3 consists of 16 residues.